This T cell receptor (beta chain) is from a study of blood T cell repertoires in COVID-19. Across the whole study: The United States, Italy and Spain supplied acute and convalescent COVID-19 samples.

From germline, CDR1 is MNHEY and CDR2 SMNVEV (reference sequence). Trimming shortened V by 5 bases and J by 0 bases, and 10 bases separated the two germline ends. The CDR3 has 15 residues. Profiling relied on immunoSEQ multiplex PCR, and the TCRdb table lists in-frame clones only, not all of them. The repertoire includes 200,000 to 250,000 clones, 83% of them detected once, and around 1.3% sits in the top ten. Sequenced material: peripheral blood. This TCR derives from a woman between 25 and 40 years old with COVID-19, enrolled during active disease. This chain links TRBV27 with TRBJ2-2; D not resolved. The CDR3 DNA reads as TGTGCCAGCAGTCCCCGGAGATCGAACACCGGGGAGCTGTTTTTT. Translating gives CASSPRRSNTGELFF.